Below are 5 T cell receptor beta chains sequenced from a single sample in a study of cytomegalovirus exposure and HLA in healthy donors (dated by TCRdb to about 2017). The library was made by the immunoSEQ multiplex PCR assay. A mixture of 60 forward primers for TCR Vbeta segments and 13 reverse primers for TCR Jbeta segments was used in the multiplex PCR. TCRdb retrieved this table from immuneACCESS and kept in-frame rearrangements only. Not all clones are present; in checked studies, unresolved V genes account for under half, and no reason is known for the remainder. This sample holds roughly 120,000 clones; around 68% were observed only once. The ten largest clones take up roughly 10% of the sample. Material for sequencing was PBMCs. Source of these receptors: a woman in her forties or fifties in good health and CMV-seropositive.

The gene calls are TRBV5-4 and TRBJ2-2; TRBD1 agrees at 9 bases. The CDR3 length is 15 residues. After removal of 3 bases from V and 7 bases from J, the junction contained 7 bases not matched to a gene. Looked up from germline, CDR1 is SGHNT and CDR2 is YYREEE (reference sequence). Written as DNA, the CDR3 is TGTGCCAGCAGCTCAACAGGGGGCTCGGGCGGGGAGCTGTTTTTT. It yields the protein CASSSTGGSGGELFF.

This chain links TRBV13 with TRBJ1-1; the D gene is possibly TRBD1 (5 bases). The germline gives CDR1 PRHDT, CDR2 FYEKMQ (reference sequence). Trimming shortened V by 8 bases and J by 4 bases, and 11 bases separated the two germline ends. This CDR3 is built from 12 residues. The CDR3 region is CASRRGGTEAFF. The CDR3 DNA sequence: TGTGCCAGCCGGCGGGGCGGCACTGAAGCTTTCTTT.

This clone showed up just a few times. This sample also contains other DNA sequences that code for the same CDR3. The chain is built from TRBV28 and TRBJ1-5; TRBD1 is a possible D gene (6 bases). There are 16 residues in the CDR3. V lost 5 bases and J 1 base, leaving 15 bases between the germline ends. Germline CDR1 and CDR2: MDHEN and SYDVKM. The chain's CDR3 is CASSPKQGRSNQPQHF. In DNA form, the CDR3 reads TGTGCCAGCAGTCCGAAACAGGGAAGAAGCAATCAGCCCCAGCATTTT.

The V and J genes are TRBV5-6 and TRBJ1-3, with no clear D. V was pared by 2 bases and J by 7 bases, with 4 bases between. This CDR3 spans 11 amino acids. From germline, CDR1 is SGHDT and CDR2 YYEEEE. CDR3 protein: CASSFPNTIYF. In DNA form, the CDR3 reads TGTGCCAGCAGCTTTCCGAACACCATATATTTT.

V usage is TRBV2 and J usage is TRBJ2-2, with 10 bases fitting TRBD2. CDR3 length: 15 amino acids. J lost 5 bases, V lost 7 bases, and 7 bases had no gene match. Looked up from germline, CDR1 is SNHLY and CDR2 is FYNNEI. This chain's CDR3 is CASNVAGGETGELFF. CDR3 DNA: TGTGCCAGCAATGTAGCGGGGGGAGAGACCGGGGAGCTGTTTTTT. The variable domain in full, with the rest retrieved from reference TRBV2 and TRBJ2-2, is EPEVTQTPSHQVTQMGQEVILRCVPISNHLYFYWYRQILGQKVEFLVSFYNNEISEKSEIFDDQFSVERPDGSNFTLKIRSTKLEDSAMYFCASNVAGGETGELFFGEGSRLTVL.